A single sample is the source of the 6 T cell receptor beta chains below, sequenced in a study of blood T cells in healthy people across ages. Primers used in a second PCR of roughly 7 to 11 cycles were a sample-barcoded 5' primer and a J-beta primer mix. TCRdb recomputed calls from the 5' RACE reads with MiXCR, one row per CDR3 protein. Of about 1.6 million distinct CDR3 sequences in the sample, 30% to 35% were seen once. Specimen: blood. These receptors all come from a woman younger than 45 in good health.

This chain links TRBV7-2 with TRBJ1-4, with D uncertain. Germline V gene lookup returns CDR1 SGHTA and CDR2 FQGNSA. This CDR3 has 14 residues. V dropped 6 bases and J dropped 10 bases, with 18 bases sitting between them. The DNA of the CDR3 is TGTGCCAGCAGTCCCGGGATACCGAAAGGAAAACTGTTTTTT. It encodes CASSPGIPKGKLFF.

As DNA, the CDR3 is TGTGCAAGCCATTATTTAACGACGCAGTATTTT. It yields the protein CASHYLTTQYF. The chain uses TRBV12-2 and TRBJ2-3. TRBV12-2 is an annotated pseudogene. The CDR3 is 11 amino acids.

This rearrangement joins TRBV27 to TRBJ2-1; TRBD1 aligns across 10 bases. Germline V lookup: CDR1 MNHEY, CDR2 SMNVEV (reference sequence). The CDR3 totals 15 residues. V was pared by 4 bases and J by 7 bases, with 7 bases of the junction left unmatched. The chain's CDR3 is CASSSWTGGGNEQFF. For the CDR3, the DNA is TGTGCCAGCAGTTCGTGGACAGGGGGTGGGAATGAGCAGTTCTTC.

This chain connects TRBV27 to TRBJ1-2; D not resolved. Per the germline V gene, CDR1 is MNHEY and CDR2 is SMNVEV (reference sequence). The CDR3 contains 12 residues. V was trimmed by 6 bases and J by 3 bases, leaving 8 bases between them. The chain's CDR3 is CASRGKDYGYTF. CDR3 DNA sequence: TGTGCCAGCAGGGGAAAGGACTATGGCTACACCTTC.

In regard to this clonotype: The junction differs from germline at one of its ends, possibly a read error. The V and J genes are TRBV20-1 and TRBJ2-1; possibly TRBD1 for D (6 bases). This CDR3 region has 14 residues. CDR1 and CDR2 from the germline V gene are DFQATT and SNEGSKA (reference sequence). This CDR3 is CSASLTGRNNKQFF. The CDR3 DNA follows: TGCAGTGCTAGCTTGACAGGCCGCAACAATAAGCAGTTCTTC.

The chain links TRBV20-1 to TRBJ2-5; 13 nucleotides agree with TRBD2. The CDR3 is 16 amino acids. Losses at the gene ends were 4 bases for V and 2 bases for J; bases not matched to a gene: 7. Per the germline V gene, CDR1 is DFQATT and CDR2 is SNEGSKA (reference sequence). In DNA form, the CDR3 reads TGCAGTGCTAAAAGGACTAGCGGGGGTTTTCAAGAGACCCAGTACTTC. As protein: CSAKRTSGGFQETQYF.